These 7 T cell receptor beta chains were all obtained from the same sample, sequenced in a study of neoadjuvant anti-PD-1 for oral cavity cancer. The repertoire was sequenced with immunoSEQ multiplex PCR; TCRdb's copy has only in-frame clones and lacks some. The data show about 18,000 clones, 65% to 85% seen once. The specimen was PBMCs, collected before nivolumab (anti-PD-1) treatment. Receptors were obtained from a person aged 35-79 years with oral cavity squamous cell carcinoma.

DNA for the CDR3: TGTGCCAGCAGCTTGCCGGGACAAGATCTCTATGGCTACACCTTC. It translates to CASSLPGQDLYGYTF. The chain employs TRBV5-8 and TRBJ1-2, with a weak D call TRBD1 (6 bases). V gave up 1 base and J gave up 4 bases, with 14 bases separating them. This CDR3 is built from 15 residues. The germline CDR1 and CDR2 sequences are SGHTS and YDEGEE. The complete variable domain, with remaining parts taken from reference TRBV5-8 and TRBJ1-2, reads EAGVTQSPTHLIKTRGQQATLRCSPISGHTSVYWYQQALGLGLQFLLWYDEGEERNRGNFPPRFSGRQFPNYSSELNVNALELEDSALYLCASSLPGQDLYGYTFGSGTRLTVV.

The genes are TRBV10-2 and TRBJ1-5; D is uncertain. Germline CDR1 WSHSY, CDR2 SAAADI. The germline V and J ends were trimmed by 5 bases and 0 bases, with 11 bases remaining between them. This CDR3 has 15 amino acids. The CDR3, as DNA: TGCGCCAGCAGTTTCGCAGTGAATAGCAATCAGCCCCAGCATTTT. This encodes CASSFAVNSNQPQHF.

This chain uses TRBV7-9 with TRBJ2-7; D unclear. The CDR3 is 13 amino acids. V lost 6 bases to trimming and J lost 3 bases, with 12 bases between them. Germline V gene data show CDR1 as SEHNR and CDR2 as FQNEAQ (reference sequence). CDR3 nucleotides: TGTGCCAGCAGTTGGGGTGGGGACTACGAGCAGTACTTC. Its translation: CASSWGGDYEQYF.

This clone was counted a single time. The V call is TRBV11-3, the J call TRBJ2-1; no clear D. Germline V gene lookup returns CDR1 SGHNT and CDR2 YENEEA. This CDR3 is 14 amino acids long. V was cut by 1 base and J by 5 bases, with 9 bases left in between. The CDR3 is CASSLAGDDNEQFF. CDR3 coding DNA: TGTGCCAGCAGCTTAGCCGGCGATGACAATGAGCAGTTCTTC.

This chain connects TRBV28 to TRBJ2-5; D not resolved. The V and J ends lost 2 bases and 7 bases respectively, with 17 bases between them. From germline, CDR1 is MDHEN and CDR2 SYDVKM. The CDR3 length is 15 residues. The CDR3 DNA follows: TGTGCCAGCAGTTTAGGATCAAGGGTTGTCGGGACCCAGTACTTC. It translates to CASSLGSRVVGTQYF.

The gene calls are TRBV27 and TRBJ2-7; 10 nucleotides align to TRBD2. Germline V gene lookup returns CDR1 MNHEY and CDR2 SMNVEV (reference sequence). Losses at the gene ends were 6 bases for V and 4 bases for J; bases not matched to a gene: 18. The CDR3 contains 18 residues. The CDR3 reads CASRMSAGGTRNFYEQYF. CDR3 DNA sequence: TGTGCCAGCAGAATGTCAGCGGGAGGGACAAGAAACTTTTACGAGCAGTACTTC.

The V and J genes are TRBV15 and TRBJ1-5; D ambiguous. The CDR3 sequence is 15 residues long. The germline V and J ends were trimmed by 2 bases and 2 bases, with 10 bases remaining between them. Germline V CDR1 and CDR2: LNHNV, YYDKDF (reference sequence). The CDR3 sequence is CATSRLGSGNQPQHF. Here the CDR3 DNA reads TGTGCCACCAGCAGACTGGGATCCGGCAATCAGCCCCAGCATTTT.